A selection of T cell receptor beta chains follows, all from one sample in a study of CD8+ T cells in alopecia areata. TCRdb's table, derived via immunoSEQ multiplex PCR, lists solely in-frame clones and lacks some. The data contain roughly 140,000 clones, roughly 58% of them singletons. Sequenced material: CD8+ T cells sorted from blood. The receptor set was obtained from a human donor in good health. Both conserved end residues are part of each CDR3. The order of the fields is CDR3 DNA, CDR3 protein, clone size, V gene, J gene, D gene. A D gene is named only where the DNA matches it firmly. The size entry is marked missing in some rows and otherwise reads once, few, many or a size class.

CDR3 DNA: TGCAGCGCAATACTAGCGGGAGGGCCCTACGAGCAGTACTTC; CDR3 protein: CSAILAGGPYEQYF; clone size: NA; V gene: TRBV29-1; J gene: TRBJ2-7; D gene: TRBD2
CDR3 DNA: TGTGCCAGCAGCTTTGGACAGGGGGGCGAGCAGTACTTC; CDR3 protein: CASSFGQGGEQYF; clone size: NA; V gene: TRBV7-3; J gene: TRBJ2-7; D gene: TRBD1
CDR3 DNA: TGTGCCAGCAGTTACCGCGACACCCTAGAGACCCAGTACTTC; CDR3 protein: CASSYRDTLETQYF; clone size: few; V gene: TRBV6-6; J gene: TRBJ2-5; D gene: NA
CDR3 DNA: TGTGCCAGCAGTGAATGGATAGGGGACCACATACGGGTCAATGAGCAGTTCTTC; CDR3 protein: CASSEWIGDHIRVNEQFF; clone size: few; V gene: TRBV2; J gene: TRBJ2-1; D gene: NA
CDR3 DNA: TGTGCCACCAGCGAGTCAGTTAGCAATCAGCCCCAGCATTTT; CDR3 protein: CATSESVSNQPQHF; clone size: NA; V gene: TRBV15; J gene: TRBJ1-5; D gene: NA
CDR3 DNA: TGTGCCAGCAGGCGAGGACACTATTACTATGGCTACACCTTC; CDR3 protein: CASRRGHYYYGYTF; clone size: NA; V gene: TRBV27; J gene: TRBJ1-2; D gene: NA
CDR3 DNA: TGTGCCAGCAGCTCCGGGACTAGCGGGATCCAAGAGACCCAGTACTTC; CDR3 protein: CASSSGTSGIQETQYF; clone size: NA; V gene: TRBV28; J gene: TRBJ2-5; D gene: TRBD2
CDR3 DNA: TGTGCCAGCAGCTACGGCGCAGATACGCAGTATTTT; CDR3 protein: CASSYGADTQYF; clone size: NA; V gene: TRBV11-2; J gene: TRBJ2-3; D gene: NA
CDR3 DNA: TGCGCCAGCACCGACCTCTCTGGGGCCAACGTCCTGACTTTC; CDR3 protein: CASTDLSGANVLTF; clone size: NA; V gene: TRBV5-1; J gene: TRBJ2-6; D gene: NA
CDR3 DNA: TGTGCCAGCAGCTTAGTTTCCTACGAGCAGTACTTC; CDR3 protein: CASSLVSYEQYF; clone size: NA; V gene: TRBV7-2; J gene: TRBJ2-7; D gene: NA
CDR3 DNA: TGTGCCAGCAGCTTGATGGGATACAATGAGCAGTTCTTC; CDR3 protein: CASSLMGYNEQFF; clone size: once; V gene: TRBV7-6; J gene: TRBJ2-1; D gene: NA
CDR3 DNA: TGTGCCAGCAGTTCATCTAGCGGCTACTACGAGCAGTACTTC; CDR3 protein: CASSSSSGYYEQYF; clone size: NA; V gene: TRBV27; J gene: TRBJ2-7; D gene: TRBD2
CDR3 DNA: TGCAGCGTTGAGACCCGCTATGGCTACACCTTC; CDR3 protein: CSVETRYGYTF; clone size: NA; V gene: TRBV29-1; J gene: TRBJ1-2; D gene: NA
CDR3 DNA: TGTGCCAGCAGTGAATTAGGGGGGATCGAGACCCAGTACTTC; CDR3 protein: CASSELGGIETQYF; clone size: once; V gene: TRBV25-1; J gene: TRBJ2-5; D gene: NA
CDR3 DNA: TGCGCCAGCAGCCTAGAGACAGCCTATGGCTACACCTTC; CDR3 protein: CASSLETAYGYTF; clone size: NA; V gene: TRBV5-1; J gene: TRBJ1-2; D gene: NA
CDR3 DNA: TGTGCCAGCTCAGAATTCGACCGGGACTCTCGGGGCTACACCTTC; CDR3 protein: CASSEFDRDSRGYTF; clone size: NA; V gene: TRBV18; J gene: TRBJ1-2; D gene: NA
CDR3 DNA: TGTGCCAGCAGCCTAACAGGGACCGAGCAGTACTTC; CDR3 protein: CASSLTGTEQYF; clone size: NA; V gene: TRBV27; J gene: TRBJ2-7; D gene: NA
CDR3 DNA: TGCAGCGCCCGGGACAGGACCTCCTACGAGCAGTACTTC; CDR3 protein: CSARDRTSYEQYF; clone size: NA; V gene: TRBV29-1; J gene: TRBJ2-7; D gene: TRBD1
CDR3 DNA: TGTGCCAGCACCGAGGCTAAGAGGCTCTCTGAGCAGTTCTTC; CDR3 protein: CASTEAKRLSEQFF; clone size: NA; V gene: TRBV2; J gene: TRBJ2-1; D gene: NA
CDR3 DNA: TGTGCCAGCAGTGACACGGACCCCTACGAGCAGTACTTC; CDR3 protein: CASSDTDPYEQYF; clone size: few; V gene: TRBV25-1; J gene: TRBJ2-7; D gene: NA
CDR3 DNA: TGTGCCAGCAGCTCCGACAGTAGCAATCAGCCCCAGCATTTT; CDR3 protein: CASSSDSSNQPQHF; clone size: few; V gene: TRBV9; J gene: TRBJ1-5; D gene: NA
CDR3 DNA: TGTGCCAGCAGCTTATGGGCTAGCGGGAGGGCCCTACTAGACGAGCAGTACTTC; CDR3 protein: CASSLWASGRALLDEQYF; clone size: NA; V gene: TRBV7-2; J gene: TRBJ2-7; D gene: TRBD2
CDR3 DNA: TGTGCCACCAGCAGCAGCAGGGGTCAGCCCCAGCATTTT; CDR3 protein: CATSSSRGQPQHF; clone size: NA; V gene: TRBV15; J gene: TRBJ1-5; D gene: NA
CDR3 DNA: TGTGCCAGCAGTGCCAGGGGAGGGGCTGGGGCCAACGTCCTGACTTTC; CDR3 protein: CASSARGGAGANVLTF; clone size: NA; V gene: TRBV6-1; J gene: TRBJ2-6; D gene: NA
CDR3 DNA: TGTGCCAGCAGCTTGTCGGGGGAGGAAGAGACCCAGTACTTC; CDR3 protein: CASSLSGEEETQYF; clone size: NA; V gene: TRBV5-6; J gene: TRBJ2-5; D gene: NA
CDR3 DNA: TGCGCCAGCAGCTTAAGAGCTGGCGGGAGAAGCTACGAGCAGTACTTC; CDR3 protein: CASSLRAGGRSYEQYF; clone size: NA; V gene: TRBV5-1; J gene: TRBJ2-7; D gene: TRBD2
CDR3 DNA: TGTGCCAGCAGTGAACTGGGATACCAGTTCTTC; CDR3 protein: CASSELGYQFF; clone size: NA; V gene: TRBV6-5; J gene: TRBJ2-1; D gene: NA
CDR3 DNA: TGTGCCAGCAGTGATGGGTCGAGCAATCAGCCCCAGCATTTT; CDR3 protein: CASSDGSSNQPQHF; clone size: NA; V gene: TRBV25-1; J gene: TRBJ1-5; D gene: NA
CDR3 DNA: TGCAGCGTTGTCTACGCGTCCGAAGGGGATTTCTACGAGCAGTACTTC; CDR3 protein: CSVVYASEGDFYEQYF; clone size: NA; V gene: TRBV29-1; J gene: TRBJ2-7; D gene: NA
CDR3 DNA: TGCGCCAGCAGCTTTTGGGCGGGAGAGGCCTACAATGAGCAGTTCTTC; CDR3 protein: CASSFWAGEAYNEQFF; clone size: once; V gene: TRBV5-1; J gene: TRBJ2-1; D gene: TRBD2
CDR3 DNA: TGTGCCAGCAGCGTTGGGAACACCGGGGAGCTGTTTTTT; CDR3 protein: CASSVGNTGELFF; clone size: NA; V gene: TRBV9; J gene: TRBJ2-2; D gene: NA
CDR3 DNA: TGCGCCAGCAGCTTGGCTGCAGGAATCCAAGAGACCCAGTACTTC; CDR3 protein: CASSLAAGIQETQYF; clone size: NA; V gene: TRBV5-1; J gene: TRBJ2-5; D gene: NA
CDR3 DNA: TGTGCCAGCAGCCTAGCCGGGGATACGCAGTATTTT; CDR3 protein: CASSLAGDTQYF; clone size: NA; V gene: TRBV9; J gene: TRBJ2-3; D gene: NA
CDR3 DNA: TGCAGCGTTGAAGAGTACAGGGGGCGTCCAGATACGCAGTATTTT; CDR3 protein: CSVEEYRGRPDTQYF; clone size: NA; V gene: TRBV29-1; J gene: TRBJ2-3; D gene: TRBD1
CDR3 DNA: TGTGCCAGCAGCTTAGGGACTAGCGGGAACCACGAGCAGTACTTC; CDR3 protein: CASSLGTSGNHEQYF; clone size: NA; V gene: TRBV7-8; J gene: TRBJ2-7; D gene: TRBD2
CDR3 DNA: TGTGCCTGGAGTGGCTTTTGGGACTCCGAAGGAGATGGCTACACCTTC; CDR3 protein: CAWSGFWDSEGDGYTF; clone size: NA; V gene: TRBV30; J gene: TRBJ1-2; D gene: NA
CDR3 DNA: TGCGCCAGCAGCCAAGAAGAAGGGAGGGGCGTAGATACGCAGTATTTT; CDR3 protein: CASSQEEGRGVDTQYF; clone size: NA; V gene: TRBV4-1; J gene: TRBJ2-3; D gene: TRBD2
CDR3 DNA: TGCAGCGTTGAGGGGACCTACGAGCAGTACTTC; CDR3 protein: CSVEGTYEQYF; clone size: few; V gene: TRBV29-1; J gene: TRBJ2-7; D gene: NA
CDR3 DNA: TGTGCCAGCAGCCCCTCTAGGGGACACGAGCAGTACTTC; CDR3 protein: CASSPSRGHEQYF; clone size: once; V gene: TRBV11-2; J gene: TRBJ2-7; D gene: NA
CDR3 DNA: TGTGCCAGCAGCCAAATCCTAGCGGGCAAAAACACCGGGGAGCTGTTTTTT; CDR3 protein: CASSQILAGKNTGELFF; clone size: once; V gene: TRBV4-2; J gene: TRBJ2-2; D gene: TRBD2
CDR3 DNA: TGTGCCAGCAGCCCCCCCACCGACAGGGCGGGTGAGCAGTTCTTC; CDR3 protein: CASSPPTDRAGEQFF; clone size: NA; V gene: TRBV7-7; J gene: TRBJ2-1; D gene: TRBD1
CDR3 DNA: TGTGCCAGCAGTTACTCCTCTTTGAACACCGGGGAGCTGTTTTTT; CDR3 protein: CASSYSSLNTGELFF; clone size: NA; V gene: TRBV6-5; J gene: TRBJ2-2; D gene: NA
CDR3 DNA: TGTGCCAGCAGCTTCGTACAGGCCTACGAGCAGTACTTC; CDR3 protein: CASSFVQAYEQYF; clone size: NA; V gene: TRBV5-6; J gene: TRBJ2-7; D gene: NA
CDR3 DNA: TGTGCCAGCAGCTCCCCCGGCTGGACAGGGATTCGCTTCTACGAGCAGTACTTC; CDR3 protein: CASSSPGWTGIRFYEQYF; clone size: NA; V gene: TRBV5-6; J gene: TRBJ2-7; D gene: TRBD1
CDR3 DNA: TGTGCCAGCAGCTTGTATTTGGGGGGCGCACCTTCTGGGGCCAACGTCCTGACTTTC; CDR3 protein: CASSLYLGGAPSGANVLTF; clone size: NA; V gene: TRBV5-6; J gene: TRBJ2-6; D gene: NA